This T cell receptor beta chain was captured by sequencing in a study of cytomegalovirus exposure and HLA in healthy donors. It was with 60 Vbeta and 13 Jbeta primers that the PCR ran. How the authors handled the data: Tens of millions of unique TCR beta chains, roughly 11 million shared, were counted in a later analysis. Sequencing was performed with immunoSEQ multiplex PCR; in TCRdb, only in-frame clones are kept and a portion is missing. The D gene and trimming were derived from the DNA, and the V and J assignments and clone size from that table. The sample includes some 100,000 clones, 84% of them seen just once. This clone has only a few counts. Its target is not known. Broader study findings: Accurate HLA-A and HLA-B prediction from TCR beta sequences was reported for most subjects. Because they were indistinguishable, some V segments, including TRBV6-2 and TRBV6-3, were excluded.

The germline V gene has CDR1 SQVTM and CDR2 ANQGSEA. Trimming removed 3 bases from V and 4 bases from J, with 15 bases in between. This CDR3 comprises 15 residues. The genes are TRBV29-1 and TRBJ1-4; TRBD1 is a possible D gene (5 bases). The sequenced sample consisted of PBMCs. This clonotype was sampled from a woman aged 18-30 years in good health and CMV-seronegative. As DNA, the CDR3 is TGCAGCGTTGAGGGGACTCCCTCCGGTAATGAAAAACTGTTTTTT. Translating it yields CSVEGTPSGNEKLFF.